A single sample gave rise to the 18 T cell receptor beta chains below, sequenced in a study. From the 5' RACE reads, TCRdb called clonotypes with MiXCR, one entry per CDR3 protein. The repertoire holds fewer than 75,000 distinct CDR3 sequences, with 26% as singletons. Tregs were sorted as CD4+CD25+CD127-/low cells. Sequenced input: tumor-infiltrating Tregs sorted from the breast tumor. The receptors derive from a female donor with breast cancer.

This clonotype has ten or more counts. The chain recombines TRBV9 with TRBJ2-2, with D possibly called TRBD1 or TRBD2 (6 bases each). Trimming removed 0 bases from V and 3 bases from J, with 12 bases in between. Germline CDR1 is SGDLS and CDR2 is YYNGEE. This CDR3 comprises 16 residues. The CDR3 loop is CASSVGGAQDTGELFF. The CDR3 DNA reads as TGTGCCAGCAGCGTAGGGGGGGCGCAGGACACCGGGGAGCTGTTTTTT.

To note about this clonotype: Possible read error: a much larger clone is one base away. This likely comes from a read error, as the CDR3 has no conserved phenylalanine or tryptophan at its end. This chain joins TRBV4-1 and TRBJ1-2; D unclear. CDR3 size: 16 residues. CDR1 is MGHRA and CDR2 is YSYEKL in the germline V gene. The V gene lost 0 bases and the J gene lost 6 bases, with 17 bases spanning the gap. The CDR3 reads CASSQDRGYTVDGYTL. For the CDR3, the DNA is TGCGCCAGCAGCCAAGATCGTGGATACACGGTGGATGGCTACACCTTA.

V and J are TRBV4-1 and TRBJ1-2, with 12 bases matching TRBD1. V shed 3 bases, J shed 8 bases, and the junction held 4 bases outside the gene matches. Looked up from germline, CDR1 is MGHRA and CDR2 is YSYEKL. This CDR3 comprises 14 residues. CDR3 DNA: TGCGCCAGCAGCCACCCCGGGACAGGGGGCGGCTACACCTTC. Translating it yields CASSHPGTGGGYTF.

This clonotype occurred once. The V gene is TRBV4-2, the J gene TRBJ2-1; D is perhaps TRBD1 or TRBD2 (5 bases each). The CDR3 covers 17 residues. The V gene's germline CDR1 is LGHNA and CDR2 YNFKEQ. Trimming took off 0 bases at V and 2 bases at J, with 14 bases between the two ends. CDR3 bases: TGTGCCAGCAGCCAAGATGGGAGCAGGGACGCCTACAATGAGCAGTTCTTC. Protein product: CASSQDGSRDAYNEQFF.

The V and J genes are TRBV7-9 and TRBJ1-6; D gene ambiguous. This CDR3 spans 13 amino acids. V lost 5 bases and J 9 bases, leaving 11 bases between the germline ends. From germline, CDR1 is SEHNR and CDR2 FQNEAQ (reference sequence). CDR3 coding DNA: TGTGCCAGCAGCGCGGAGTCCGGTTCACCCCTCCACTTT. Amino acids: CASSAESGSPLHF.

V is TRBV10-3 and J is TRBJ1-1; D possibly corresponds to TRBD1 (6 bases). The CDR3 runs 13 residues. The V end was cut by 10 bases, the J end by 0 bases, with 12 bases between. Germline V gene lookup returns CDR1 ENHRY and CDR2 SYGVKD. The CDR3 DNA reads TGTGCCACAACGGACAGACTGAACACTGAAGCTTTCTTT. It encodes CATTDRLNTEAFF.

Many counts were recorded for this clonotype. V usage is TRBV3-1 and J usage is TRBJ2-2; 11 bases match TRBD2. Per the germline V gene, CDR1 is LGHDT and CDR2 is YNNKEL (reference sequence). With 4 bases clipped from V and 6 bases from J, the junction kept 1 base outside the gene matches. This CDR3 has 14 amino acids. CDR3 region: CASSLTSGAGELFF. CDR3 DNA: TGTGCCAGCAGCCTGACTAGCGGGGCCGGGGAGCTGTTTTTT.

This chain links TRBV3-1 with TRBJ2-5, with D possibly matching TRBD1 (5 bases). CDR1 is LGHDT and CDR2 is YNNKEL in the germline V gene (reference sequence). CDR3 length equals 15 residues. V lost 0 bases and J 4 bases, leaving 12 bases between the germline ends. The CDR3 spells CASSQDRTGLETQYF. CDR3 in DNA: TGTGCCAGCAGCCAAGATCGAACAGGCCTAGAGACCCAGTACTTC.

This clonotype was seen many times. The chain joins TRBV12-3 or TRBV12-4 to TRBJ1-3; D not certain. Trimming pared 6 bases from V and 2 bases from J, leaving 11 bases between. This CDR3 region has 14 residues. The CDR3 loop reads CASSLDMTGNTIYF. The CDR3 DNA is TGTGCCAGCAGCCTTGACATGACTGGAAACACCATATATTTT.

This clonotype turned up a few times. The junction shows a germline mismatch at one end, possibly a read error. The V call is TRBV12-3 or TRBV12-4, the J call TRBJ1-1, with D possibly TRBD1 on 6 matching bases. The CDR3 spans 11 residues. The DNA of the CDR3 is TGTGCCAGCAGTTTAGGCCCCGGACAGATCTTT. This gives the protein CASSLGPGQIF.

This clonotype was counted a few times. This rearrangement joins TRBV4-2 to TRBJ2-2; TRBD1 aligns across 8 bases. This CDR3 contains 14 residues. The germline gives CDR1 LGHNA, CDR2 YNFKEQ. Unmatched junction bases numbered 5, after V lost 5 bases and J lost 6 bases. CDR3 sequence reads: CASSSDRVAGELFF. CDR3 bases: TGTGCCAGCAGCTCGGACAGGGTGGCCGGGGAGCTGTTTTTT.

The CDR3 DNA is TGTGCCAGCAGCCAGGAGGGACAGCTTTTGGGCTACACCTTC. This gives the protein CASSQEGQLLGYTF. V gene TRBV4-2 combines with J gene TRBJ1-2; 7 bases map to TRBD1. V was pared by 3 bases and J by 8 bases, with 9 bases of the junction left unmatched. The CDR3 runs to 14 residues. From germline, CDR1 is LGHNA and CDR2 YNFKEQ.

In this sample, this clonotype turned up many times. The V gene is TRBV29-1, the J gene TRBJ2-1, with D unclear. Germline CDR1 is SQVTM and CDR2 is ANQGSEA. Deletions cut 4 bases from V and 1 base from J, with 8 bases between. The CDR3 has 13 amino acids. CDR3 in DNA: TGCAGCGTTGGCCAAGATTCCTACAATGAGCAGTTCTTC. Amino acid sequence: CSVGQDSYNEQFF.

With respect to this clonotype: A much larger clone differs by one base, so this may be a read error. The genes are TRBV5-1 and TRBJ1-2; 7 positions agree with TRBD1. The CDR3 extends over 13 amino acids. Germline loops: CDR1 SGHRS, CDR2 YFSETQ. The CDR3 spells CASSVTGNYSYTF. In DNA form, the CDR3 reads TGCGCCAGCAGCGTGACAGGGAACTATAGCTACACCTTC. The whole variable domain, remainder taken from reference TRBV5-1 and TRBJ1-2, is KAGVTQTPRYLIKTRGQQVTLSCSPISGHRSVSWYQQTPGQGLQFLFEYFSETQRNKGNFPGRFSGRQFSNSRSEMNVSTLELGDSALYLCASSVTGNYSYTFGSGTRLTVV.

This clonotype occurred many times. The chain joins TRBV7-3 to TRBJ1-6, with 10 bases identical to TRBD1. The CDR3 consists of 14 residues. Trimming took 3 bases from V and 11 from J; bases not matched to a gene: 4. Per germline, CDR1 SGHTA and CDR2 FQGTGA. DNA of the CDR3: TGTGCCAGCAGCTTGTGGGACAGGGGTACACCCCTCCACTTT. Translating it yields CASSLWDRGTPLHF.

This clonotype showed up just a few times. The chain is built from TRBV6-5 and TRBJ1-6; D uncertain. The CDR3 has 14 amino acids. The germline gives CDR1 MNHEY, CDR2 SVGAGI. Trimming left V 11 bases short and J 0 bases short, with 11 bases between. The CDR3, as DNA: TGTGCCTCCCTGCCGGGCTCCTATAATTCACCCCTCCACTTT. Amino acid sequence: CASLPGSYNSPLHF.

This clonotype was recorded at least ten times. The V call is TRBV6-5, the J call TRBJ1-6; no definite D call. V gave up 0 bases and J gave up 7 bases, with 7 bases separating them. Germline loops: CDR1 MNHEY, CDR2 SVGAGI. The CDR3 loop spans 14 amino acids. The CDR3 coding sequence is TGTGCCAGCAGTTACTCGATTGGGAATTCACCCCTCCACTTT. Residues: CASSYSIGNSPLHF.

The chain employs TRBV5-1 and TRBJ2-3, with 10 bases aligning to TRBD1. This CDR3 region has 16 residues. With V trimmed by 6 bases and J by 5 bases, 12 bases remained unmatched. Germline CDR1 is SGHRS and CDR2 is YFSETQ. The CDR3 loop is CASKPGDRGRGDTQYF. CDR3 in DNA: TGCGCCAGCAAGCCGGGGGACAGGGGTCGAGGAGATACGCAGTATTTT.